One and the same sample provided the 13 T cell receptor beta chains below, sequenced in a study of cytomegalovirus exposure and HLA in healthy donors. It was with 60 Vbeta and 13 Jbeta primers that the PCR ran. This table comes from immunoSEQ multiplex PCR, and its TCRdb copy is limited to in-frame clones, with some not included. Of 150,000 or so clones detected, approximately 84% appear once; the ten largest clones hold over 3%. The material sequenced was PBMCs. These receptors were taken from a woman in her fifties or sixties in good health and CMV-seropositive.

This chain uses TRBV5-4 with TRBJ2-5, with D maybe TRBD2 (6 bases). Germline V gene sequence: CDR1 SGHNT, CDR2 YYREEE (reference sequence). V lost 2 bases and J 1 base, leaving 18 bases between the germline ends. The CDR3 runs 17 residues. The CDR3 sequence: CASSFGVGGRVQETQYF. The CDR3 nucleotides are TGTGCCAGCAGCTTCGGGGTCGGGGGTAGGGTCCAAGAGACCCAGTACTTC.

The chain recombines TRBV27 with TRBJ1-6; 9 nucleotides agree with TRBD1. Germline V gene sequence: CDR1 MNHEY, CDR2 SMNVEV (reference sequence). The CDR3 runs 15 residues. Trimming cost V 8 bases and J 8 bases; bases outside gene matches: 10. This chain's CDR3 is CASPGTGRVDSPLHF. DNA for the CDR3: TGTGCCAGCCCCGGGACAGGGAGGGTAGATTCACCCCTCCACTTT.

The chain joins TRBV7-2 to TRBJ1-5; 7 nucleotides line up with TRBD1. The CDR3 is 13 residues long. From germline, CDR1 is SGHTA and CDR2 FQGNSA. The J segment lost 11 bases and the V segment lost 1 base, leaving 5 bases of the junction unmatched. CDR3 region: CASSLETGRTQHF. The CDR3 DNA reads TGTGCCAGCAGCTTAGAGACAGGGAGGACCCAGCATTTT.

The CDR3 is CAISAGTGGNTGELFF. For the CDR3, the DNA is TGTGCCATCAGTGCCGGGACAGGGGGGAACACCGGGGAGCTGTTTTTT. The chain is built from TRBV10-3 and TRBJ2-2; 11 nucleotides agree with TRBD1. The V segment lost 4 bases and the J segment 1 base; nucleotides outside the gene matches: 2. The CDR3 extends over 16 amino acids. Germline assignment: CDR1 ENHRY and CDR2 SYGVKD.

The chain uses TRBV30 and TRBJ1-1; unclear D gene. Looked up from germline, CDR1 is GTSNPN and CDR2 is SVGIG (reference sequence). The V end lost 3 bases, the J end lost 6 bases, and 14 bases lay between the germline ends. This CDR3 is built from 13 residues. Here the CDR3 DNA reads TGTGCCTGGAGCCTTGAGAGGGCGCCTGAAGCTTTCTTT. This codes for CAWSLERAPEAFF.

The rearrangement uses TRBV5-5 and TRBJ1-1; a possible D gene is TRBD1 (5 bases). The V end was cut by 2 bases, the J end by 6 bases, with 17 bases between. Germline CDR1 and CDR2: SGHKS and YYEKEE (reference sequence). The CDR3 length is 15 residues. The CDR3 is CASSFYVIGAAEAFF. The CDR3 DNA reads TGTGCCAGCAGCTTTTATGTAATAGGGGCAGCTGAAGCTTTCTTT.

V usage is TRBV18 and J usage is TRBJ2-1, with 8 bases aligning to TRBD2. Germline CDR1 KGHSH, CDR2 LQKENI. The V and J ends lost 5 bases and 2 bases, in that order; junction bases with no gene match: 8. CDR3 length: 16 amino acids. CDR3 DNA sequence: TGTGCCAGCTCAAGTCCGGGACTAGGTGCCTACAATGAGCAGTTCTTC. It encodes CASSSPGLGAYNEQFF. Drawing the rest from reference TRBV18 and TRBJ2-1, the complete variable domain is NAGVMQNPRHLVRRRGQEARLRCSPMKGHSHVYWYRQLPEEGLKFMVYLQKENIIDESGMPKERFSAEFPKEGPSILRIQQVVRGDSAAYFCASSSPGLGAYNEQFFGPGTRLTVL.

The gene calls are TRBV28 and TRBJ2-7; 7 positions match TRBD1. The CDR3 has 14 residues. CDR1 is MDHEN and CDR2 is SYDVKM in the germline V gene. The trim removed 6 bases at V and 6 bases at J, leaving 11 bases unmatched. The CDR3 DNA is TGTGCCAGCAGGTCCGGGACAGCCGGTAGCGAGCAGTACTTC. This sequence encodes CASRSGTAGSEQYF.

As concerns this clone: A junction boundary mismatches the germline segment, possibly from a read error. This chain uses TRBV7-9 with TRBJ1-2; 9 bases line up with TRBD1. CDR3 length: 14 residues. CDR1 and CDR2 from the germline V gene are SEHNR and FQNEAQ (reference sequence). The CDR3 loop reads CASGFLQGAVGYTF. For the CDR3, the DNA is TGTGCCAGCGGCTTTCTACAGGGGGCGGTTGGCTACACCTTC.

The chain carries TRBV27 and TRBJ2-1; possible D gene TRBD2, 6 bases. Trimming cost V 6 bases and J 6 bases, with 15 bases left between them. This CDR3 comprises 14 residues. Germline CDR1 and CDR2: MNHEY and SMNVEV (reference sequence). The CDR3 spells CASREGGLINEQFF. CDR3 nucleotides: TGTGCCAGCAGGGAAGGAGGGCTCATCAATGAGCAGTTCTTC.

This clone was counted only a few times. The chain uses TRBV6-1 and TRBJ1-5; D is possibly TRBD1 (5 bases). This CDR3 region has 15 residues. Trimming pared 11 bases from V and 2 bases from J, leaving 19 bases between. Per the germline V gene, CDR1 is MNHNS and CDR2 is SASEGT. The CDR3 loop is CAGTPGGGGNQPQHF. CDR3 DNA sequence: TGTGCCGGCACCCCAGGCGGGGGTGGCAATCAGCCCCAGCATTTT.

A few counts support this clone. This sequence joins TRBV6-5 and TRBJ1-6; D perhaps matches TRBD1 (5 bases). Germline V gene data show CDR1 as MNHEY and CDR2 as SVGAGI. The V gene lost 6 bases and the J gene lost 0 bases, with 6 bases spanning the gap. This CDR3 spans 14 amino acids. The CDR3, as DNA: TGTGCCAGCAGGCAGGGCTCCTATAATTCACCCCTCCACTTT. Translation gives CASRQGSYNSPLHF.

CDR3 in amino acids: CASGDSKETQYF. CDR3 nucleotide sequence: TGTGCCAGCGGGGACAGCAAAGAGACCCAGTACTTC. The chain carries TRBV28 and TRBJ2-5; 7 bases match TRBD1. The trim removed 8 bases at V and 3 bases at J, leaving 3 bases unmatched. The CDR3 contains 12 residues. Per germline, CDR1 MDHEN and CDR2 SYDVKM.